This TCR beta chain originates from a study of T cells after yellow fever vaccination. TCRdb reprocessed the 5' RACE reads with MiXCR, giving one entry per CDR3 protein. The sample records roughly 520,000 distinct CDR3 sequences, less than 25% being singletons. This clonotype has more than one count but fewer than ten. Its antigen is as yet unknown. Study-level findings and limits: The booster response re-showed most primary clones: around 97% CD4, more than 70% CD8.

There are 14 residues in the CDR3. The germline gives CDR1 ENHRY, CDR2 SYGVKD. V was pared by 4 bases and J by 5 bases, with 12 bases between. The sequencing used PBMCs, collected 21 days after the first yellow fever vaccination. This chain links TRBV10-3 with TRBJ2-1; either TRBD1 or TRBD2 may supply D (5 bases each). The source is a man aged 18 to 29 who received the YFV17D yellow fever vaccine. CDR3 sequence reads: CAISGDLTNNEQFF. The CDR3 DNA reads TGTGCCATCAGTGGGGACCTAACAAACAATGAGCAGTTCTTC.